Following are 7 T cell receptor beta chains from one sample sequenced in a study of early T cells in non-severe SARS-CoV-2 infection. TCRdb analysed the 5' RACE reads with MiXCR anew, one entry per CDR3 protein. The repertoire consists of around 57,000 distinct CDR3 sequences, with around 8% occurring once and the leading ten covering about 9.2%. What was sequenced was whole blood. The source is an adult who was a healthcare worker with PCR-confirmed SARS-CoV-2 infection or an uninfected control (not recorded which).

V is TRBV4-3 and J is TRBJ2-2, with 9 bases matching TRBD2. Losses at the gene ends were 1 base for V and 4 bases for J; bases not matched to a gene: 7. This CDR3 is built from 17 residues. CDR1 and CDR2 from the germline V gene are LGHNA and YSLEER. CDR3 loop: CASSQASAGGGTGELFF. The CDR3, as DNA: TGCGCCAGCAGCCAAGCCTCTGCGGGAGGGGGCACCGGGGAGCTGTTTTTT.

DNA for the CDR3: TGTGCCAGCAGCTATCCACAGGGGGCAATAGATACGCAGTATTTT. It translates to CASSYPQGAIDTQYF. V gene TRBV6-6 combines with J gene TRBJ2-3; 9 nucleotides match TRBD1. The junction had 9 bases not matched to a gene; V was cut back by 6 bases and J by 5 bases. CDR3 length: 15 residues. Germline V gene lookup returns CDR1 MNHNY and CDR2 SVGAGI (reference sequence).

The chain employs TRBV7-2 and TRBJ2-3, with a tentative D call TRBD2 (5 bases). Germline V lookup: CDR1 SGHTA, CDR2 FQGNSA. Trimming took 8 bases from V and 5 from J, leaving 11 bases between them. This CDR3 has 12 residues. CDR3 amino acids: CASGSTRDTQYF. CDR3 DNA: TGTGCCAGCGGGAGTACACGAGATACGCAGTATTTT.

This chain connects TRBV7-8 to TRBJ2-1, with TRBD2 identical over 9 bases. After removal of 2 bases from V and 4 bases from J, the junction contained 12 bases not matched to a gene. Germline CDR1 and CDR2: SGHVS and FQNEAQ. The CDR3 sequence is 18 residues long. CDR3 sequence reads: CASSLTPRGAGGYNEQFF. CDR3 bases: TGTGCCAGCAGCTTAACCCCCCGGGGTGCGGGAGGGTACAATGAGCAGTTCTTC.

In its sample, this clonotype was seen many times. The chain joins TRBV2 to TRBJ2-3; possible D gene TRBD2, 6 bases. Between the trimmed V and J ends, which lost 6 bases and 1 base, there was a span of 14 bases. This CDR3 region has 15 residues. Germline V CDR1 and CDR2: SNHLY, FYNNEI. CDR3: CASSPRERGTDTQYF. The CDR3 bases are TGTGCCAGCAGCCCAAGAGAGCGGGGCACAGATACGCAGTATTTT.

V usage is TRBV4-1 and J usage is TRBJ1-1; 7 bases map to TRBD1. V shed 4 bases and J 0 bases; nucleotides not matched to a gene: 8. The V gene's germline CDR1 is MGHRA and CDR2 YSYEKL. The CDR3 covers 16 residues. CDR3 nucleotide sequence: TGCGCCAGCAGCCCGACAGGGACTCAGATGAACACTGAAGCTTTCTTT. It encodes CASSPTGTQMNTEAFF.

This chain connects TRBV6-5 to TRBJ2-1; 7 bases are shared with TRBD1. Germline CDR1 and CDR2: MNHEY and SVGAGI. The V gene end was trimmed by 7 bases and the J gene end by 0 bases; junction bases not matched to a gene: 6. This CDR3 contains 15 residues. The CDR3 DNA follows: TGTGCCAGCACGATCGACAGGGCCTCCTACAATGAGCAGTTCTTC. Translation gives CASTIDRASYNEQFF.